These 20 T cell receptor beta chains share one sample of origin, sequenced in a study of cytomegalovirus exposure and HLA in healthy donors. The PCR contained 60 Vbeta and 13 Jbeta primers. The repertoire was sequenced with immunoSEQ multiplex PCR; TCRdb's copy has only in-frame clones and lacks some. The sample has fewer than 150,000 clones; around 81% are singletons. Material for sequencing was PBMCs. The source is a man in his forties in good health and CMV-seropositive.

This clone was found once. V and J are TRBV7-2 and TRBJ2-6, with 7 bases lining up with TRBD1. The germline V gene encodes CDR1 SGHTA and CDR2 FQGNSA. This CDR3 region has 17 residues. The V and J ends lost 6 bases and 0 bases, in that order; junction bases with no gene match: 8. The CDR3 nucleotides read TGTGCCAGCAGTAAACAGGGGCCTATCTCTGGGGCCAACGTCCTGACTTTC. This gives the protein CASSKQGPISGANVLTF.

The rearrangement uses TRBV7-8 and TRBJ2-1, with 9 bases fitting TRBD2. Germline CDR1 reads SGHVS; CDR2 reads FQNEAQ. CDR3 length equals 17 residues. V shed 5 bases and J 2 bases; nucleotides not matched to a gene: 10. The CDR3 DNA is TGTGCCAGCAGCCCCCTTAGCGGGAGCGCGACCTACAATGAGCAGTTCTTC. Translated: CASSPLSGSATYNEQFF.

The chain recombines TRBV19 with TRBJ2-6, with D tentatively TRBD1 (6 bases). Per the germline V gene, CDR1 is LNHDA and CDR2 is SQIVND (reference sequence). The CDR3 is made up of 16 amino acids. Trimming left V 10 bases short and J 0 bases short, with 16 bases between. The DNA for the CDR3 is TGTGCCACGGACCAGACAGGAATCTCTGGGGCCAACGTCCTGACTTTC. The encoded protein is CATDQTGISGANVLTF.

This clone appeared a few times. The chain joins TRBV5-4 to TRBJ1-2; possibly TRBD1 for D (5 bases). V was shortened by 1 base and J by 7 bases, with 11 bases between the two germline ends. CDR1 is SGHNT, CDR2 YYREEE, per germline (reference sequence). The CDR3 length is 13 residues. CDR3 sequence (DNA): TGTGCCAGCAGCTTGATGGGGGGAAGTGGCTACACCTTC. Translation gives CASSLMGGSGYTF.

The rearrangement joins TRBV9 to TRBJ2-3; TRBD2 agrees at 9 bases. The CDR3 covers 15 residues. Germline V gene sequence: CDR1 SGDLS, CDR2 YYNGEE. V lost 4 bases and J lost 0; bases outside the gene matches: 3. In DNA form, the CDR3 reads TGTGCCAGCAGCCTTAGCGGGGGAAGCACAGATACGCAGTATTTT. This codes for CASSLSGGSTDTQYF.

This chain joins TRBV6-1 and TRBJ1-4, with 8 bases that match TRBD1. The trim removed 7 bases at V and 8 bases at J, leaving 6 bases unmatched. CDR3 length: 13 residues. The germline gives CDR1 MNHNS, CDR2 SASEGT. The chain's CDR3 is CASTRGLIEKLFF. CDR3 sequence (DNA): TGTGCCAGCACCAGGGGGCTTATAGAAAAACTGTTTTTT.

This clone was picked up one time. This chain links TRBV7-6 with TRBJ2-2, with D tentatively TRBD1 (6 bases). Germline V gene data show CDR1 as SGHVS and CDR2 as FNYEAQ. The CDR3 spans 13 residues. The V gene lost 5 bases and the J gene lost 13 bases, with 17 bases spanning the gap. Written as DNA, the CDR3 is TGTGCCAGCAGCACCCGACAGGACGGGTCGCTGTTTTTT. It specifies CASSTRQDGSLFF.

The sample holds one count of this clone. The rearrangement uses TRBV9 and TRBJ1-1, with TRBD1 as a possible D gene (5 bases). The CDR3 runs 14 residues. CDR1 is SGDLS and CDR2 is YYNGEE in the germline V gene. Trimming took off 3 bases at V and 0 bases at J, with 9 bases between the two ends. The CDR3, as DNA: TGTGCCAGCAGCGCAAGACAGCTGAACACTGAAGCTTTCTTT. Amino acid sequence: CASSARQLNTEAFF.

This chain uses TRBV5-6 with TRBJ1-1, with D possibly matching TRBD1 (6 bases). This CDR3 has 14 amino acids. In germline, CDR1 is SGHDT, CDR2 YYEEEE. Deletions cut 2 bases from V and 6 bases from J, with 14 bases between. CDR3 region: CASSFLGADAEAFF. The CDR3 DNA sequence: TGTGCCAGCAGCTTTTTGGGGGCAGACGCTGAAGCTTTCTTT.

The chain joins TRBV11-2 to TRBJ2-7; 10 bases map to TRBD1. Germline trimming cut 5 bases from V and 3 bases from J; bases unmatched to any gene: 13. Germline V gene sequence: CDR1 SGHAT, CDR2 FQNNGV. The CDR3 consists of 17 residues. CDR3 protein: CASSLGTGVYPFYEQYF. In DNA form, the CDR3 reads TGTGCCAGCAGCCTAGGGACAGGGGTCTACCCCTTCTACGAGCAGTACTTC. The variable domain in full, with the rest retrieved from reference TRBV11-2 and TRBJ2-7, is EAGVAQSPRYKIIEKRQSVAFWCNPISGHATLYWYQQILGQGPKLLIQFQNNGVVDDSQLPKDRFSAERLKGVDSTLKIQPAKLEDSAVYLCASSLGTGVYPFYEQYFGPGTRLTVT.

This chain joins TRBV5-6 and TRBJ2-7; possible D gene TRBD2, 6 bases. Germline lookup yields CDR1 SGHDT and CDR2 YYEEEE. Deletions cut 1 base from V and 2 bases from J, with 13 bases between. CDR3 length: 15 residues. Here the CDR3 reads CASSLRAGRTYEQYF. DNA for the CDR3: TGTGCCAGCAGCTTGCGTGCGGGACGGACCTACGAGCAGTACTTC. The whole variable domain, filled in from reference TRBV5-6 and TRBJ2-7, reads DAGVTQSPTHLIKTRGQQVTLRCSPKSGHDTVSWYQQALGQGPQFIFQYYEEEERQRGNFPDRFSGHQFPNYSSELNVNALLLGDSALYLCASSLRAGRTYEQYFGPGTRLTVT.

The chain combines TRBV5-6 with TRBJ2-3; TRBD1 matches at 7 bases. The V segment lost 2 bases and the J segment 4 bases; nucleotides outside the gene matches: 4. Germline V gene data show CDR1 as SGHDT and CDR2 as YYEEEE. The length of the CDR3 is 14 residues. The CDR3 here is CASSFGTVADTQYF. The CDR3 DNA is TGTGCCAGCAGCTTCGGGACAGTTGCAGATACGCAGTATTTT.

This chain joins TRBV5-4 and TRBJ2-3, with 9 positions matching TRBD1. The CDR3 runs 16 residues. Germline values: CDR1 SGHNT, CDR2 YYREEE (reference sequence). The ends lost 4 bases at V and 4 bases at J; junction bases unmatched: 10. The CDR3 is CASSPYGRTGADTQYF. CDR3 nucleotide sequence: TGTGCCAGCAGCCCCTACGGGCGGACAGGGGCAGATACGCAGTATTTT.

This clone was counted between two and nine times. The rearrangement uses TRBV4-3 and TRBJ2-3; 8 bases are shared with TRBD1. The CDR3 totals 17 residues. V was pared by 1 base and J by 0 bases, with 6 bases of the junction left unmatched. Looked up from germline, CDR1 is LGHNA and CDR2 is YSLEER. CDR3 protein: CASSQGHGTGSTDTQYF. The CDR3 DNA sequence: TGCGCCAGCAGCCAAGGGCACGGGACAGGCAGCACAGATACGCAGTATTTT.

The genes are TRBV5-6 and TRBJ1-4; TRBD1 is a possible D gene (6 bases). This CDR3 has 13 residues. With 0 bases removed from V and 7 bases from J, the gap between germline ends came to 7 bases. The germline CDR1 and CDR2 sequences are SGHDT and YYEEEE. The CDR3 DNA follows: TGTGCCAGCAGCTTGGTAGGGGGTGAAAAACTGTTTTTT. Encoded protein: CASSLVGGEKLFF.

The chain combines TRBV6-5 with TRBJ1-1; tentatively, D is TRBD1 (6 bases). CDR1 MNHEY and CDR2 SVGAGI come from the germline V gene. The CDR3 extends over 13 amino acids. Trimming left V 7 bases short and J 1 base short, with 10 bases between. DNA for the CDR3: TGTGCCAGCACCGGACAGCCGAACACTGAAGCTTTCTTT. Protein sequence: CASTGQPNTEAFF.

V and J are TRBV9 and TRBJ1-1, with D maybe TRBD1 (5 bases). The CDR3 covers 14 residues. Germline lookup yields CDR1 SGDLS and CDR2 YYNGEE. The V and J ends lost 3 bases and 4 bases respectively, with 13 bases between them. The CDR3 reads CASSATLGGTEAFF. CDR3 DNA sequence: TGTGCCAGCAGCGCAACCCTGGGGGGCACTGAAGCTTTCTTT.

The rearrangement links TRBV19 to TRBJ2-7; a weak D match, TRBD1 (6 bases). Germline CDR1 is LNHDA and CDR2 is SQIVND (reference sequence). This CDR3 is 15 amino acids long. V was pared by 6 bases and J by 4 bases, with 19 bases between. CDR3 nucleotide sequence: TGTGCCAGTAGGGCAGGGGCTACGGATGGATACGAGCAGTACTTC. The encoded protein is CASRAGATDGYEQYF.

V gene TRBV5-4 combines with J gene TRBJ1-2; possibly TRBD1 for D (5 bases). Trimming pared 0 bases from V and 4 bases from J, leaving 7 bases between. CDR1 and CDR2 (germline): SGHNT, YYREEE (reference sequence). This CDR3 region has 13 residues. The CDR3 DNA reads TGTGCCAGCAGCTTGGGACAGACCTATGGCTACACCTTC. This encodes CASSLGQTYGYTF.

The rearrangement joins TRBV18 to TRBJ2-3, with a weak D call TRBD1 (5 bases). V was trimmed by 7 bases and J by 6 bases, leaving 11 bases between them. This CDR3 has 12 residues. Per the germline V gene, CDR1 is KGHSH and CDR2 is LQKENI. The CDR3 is CASFDSTDTQYF. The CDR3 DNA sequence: TGTGCCAGCTTTGACAGTACGGATACGCAGTATTTT.